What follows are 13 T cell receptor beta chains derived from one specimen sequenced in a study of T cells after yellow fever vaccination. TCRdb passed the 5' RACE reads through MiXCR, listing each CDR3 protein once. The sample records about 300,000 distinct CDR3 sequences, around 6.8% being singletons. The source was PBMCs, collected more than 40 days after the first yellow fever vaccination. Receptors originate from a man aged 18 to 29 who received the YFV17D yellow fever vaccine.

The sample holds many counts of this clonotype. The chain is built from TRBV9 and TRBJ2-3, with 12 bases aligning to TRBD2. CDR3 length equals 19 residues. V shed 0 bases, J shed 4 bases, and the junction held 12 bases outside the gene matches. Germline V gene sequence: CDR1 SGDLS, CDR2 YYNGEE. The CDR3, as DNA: TGTGCCAGCAGCGTAGAGGGAGGACTAGCGGGGTTTGGTGCAGATACGCAGTATTTT. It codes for CASSVEGGLAGFGADTQYF. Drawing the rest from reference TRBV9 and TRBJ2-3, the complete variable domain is DSGVTQTPKHLITATGQRVTLRCSPRSGDLSVYWYQQSLDQGLQFLIQYYNGEERAKGNILERFSAQQFPDLHSELNLSSLELGDSALYFCASSVEGGLAGFGADTQYFGPGTRLTVL.

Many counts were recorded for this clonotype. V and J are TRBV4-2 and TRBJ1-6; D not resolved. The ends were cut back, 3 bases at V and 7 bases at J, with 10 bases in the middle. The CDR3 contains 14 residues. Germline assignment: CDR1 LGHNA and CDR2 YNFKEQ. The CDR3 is CASSQTGSNSPLHF. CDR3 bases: TGTGCCAGCAGCCAGACCGGGTCAAATTCACCCCTCCACTTT.

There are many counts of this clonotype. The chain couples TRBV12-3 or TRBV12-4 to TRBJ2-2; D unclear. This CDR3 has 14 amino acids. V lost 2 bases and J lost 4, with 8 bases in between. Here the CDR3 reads CASSLNSRTGELFF. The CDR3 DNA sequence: TGTGCCAGCAGTTTAAACAGCCGCACCGGGGAGCTGTTTTTT.

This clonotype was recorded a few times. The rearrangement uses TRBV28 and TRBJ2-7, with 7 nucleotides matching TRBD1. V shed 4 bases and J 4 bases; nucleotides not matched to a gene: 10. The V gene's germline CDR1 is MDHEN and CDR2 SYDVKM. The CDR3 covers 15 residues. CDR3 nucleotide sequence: TGTGCCAGCAGTTCAACCCGGGACAGATCTTACGAGCAGTACGTC. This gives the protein CASSSTRDRSYEQYV.

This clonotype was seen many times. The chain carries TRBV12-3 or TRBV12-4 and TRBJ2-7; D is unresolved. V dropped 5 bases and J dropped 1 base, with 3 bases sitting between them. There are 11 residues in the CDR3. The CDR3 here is CASSGSYEQYF. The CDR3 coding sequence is TGTGCCAGCAGTGGTTCCTACGAGCAGTACTTC.

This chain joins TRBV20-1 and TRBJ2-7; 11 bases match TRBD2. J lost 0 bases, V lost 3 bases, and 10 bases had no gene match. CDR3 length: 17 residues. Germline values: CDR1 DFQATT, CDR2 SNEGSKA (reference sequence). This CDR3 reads CSASPLAGVSSSYEQYF. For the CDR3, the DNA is TGCAGTGCTAGTCCACTAGCGGGGGTCTCAAGCTCCTACGAGCAGTACTTC.

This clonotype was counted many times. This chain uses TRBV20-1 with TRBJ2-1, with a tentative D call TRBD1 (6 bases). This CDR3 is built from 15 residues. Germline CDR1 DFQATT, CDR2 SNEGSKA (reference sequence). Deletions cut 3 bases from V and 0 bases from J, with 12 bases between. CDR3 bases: TGCAGTGCTAGTCCAGGGGCCGCCTCCTACAATGAGCAGTTCTTC. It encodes CSASPGAASYNEQFF.

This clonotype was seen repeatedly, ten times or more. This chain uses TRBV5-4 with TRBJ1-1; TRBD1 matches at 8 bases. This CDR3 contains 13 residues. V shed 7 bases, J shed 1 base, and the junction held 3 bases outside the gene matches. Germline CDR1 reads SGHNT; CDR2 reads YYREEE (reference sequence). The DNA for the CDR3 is TGTGCCAGCTTGGGACAGGCGAACACTGAAGCTTTCTTT. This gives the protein CASLGQANTEAFF.

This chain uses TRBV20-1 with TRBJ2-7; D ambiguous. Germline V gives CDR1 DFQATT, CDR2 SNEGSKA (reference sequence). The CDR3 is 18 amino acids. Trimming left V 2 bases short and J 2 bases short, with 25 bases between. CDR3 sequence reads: CSARPPGLWQPTTYEQYV. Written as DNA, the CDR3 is TGCAGTGCTAGACCCCCCGGTTTGTGGCAGCCGACCACCTACGAGCAGTACGTC.

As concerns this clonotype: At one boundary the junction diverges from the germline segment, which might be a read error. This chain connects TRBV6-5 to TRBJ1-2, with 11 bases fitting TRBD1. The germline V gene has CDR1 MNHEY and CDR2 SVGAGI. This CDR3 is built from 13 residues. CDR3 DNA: TGTGCCAGCAGTTACCCGGGACAGGGGGGTTTATCCTTC. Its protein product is CASSYPGQGGLSF.

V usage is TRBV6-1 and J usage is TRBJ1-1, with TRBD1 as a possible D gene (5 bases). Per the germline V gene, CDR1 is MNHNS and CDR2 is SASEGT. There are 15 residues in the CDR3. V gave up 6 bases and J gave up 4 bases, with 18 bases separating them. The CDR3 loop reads CASRAPGTLGTEAFF. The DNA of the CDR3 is TGTGCCAGCAGAGCCCCCGGGACTTTGGGCACTGAAGCTTTCTTT.

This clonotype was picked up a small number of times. The CDR3 protein is CASSEGGGAQETQYF. The CDR3 DNA sequence: TGTGCCAGCAGCGAGGGGGGAGGGGCCCAAGAGACCCAGTACTTC. V is TRBV9 and J is TRBJ2-5; D is possibly TRBD2 (7 bases). In germline, CDR1 is SGDLS, CDR2 YYNGEE. The V end was cut by 3 bases, the J end by 1 base, with 13 bases between. The CDR3 loop spans 15 amino acids.

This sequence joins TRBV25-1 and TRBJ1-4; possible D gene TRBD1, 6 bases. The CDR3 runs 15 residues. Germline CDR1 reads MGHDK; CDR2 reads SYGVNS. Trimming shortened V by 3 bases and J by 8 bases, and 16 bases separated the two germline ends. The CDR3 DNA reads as TGTGCCAGCAGTGACTCCAGCAGGGGTGGGGAAAAACTGTTTTTT. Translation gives CASSDSSRGGEKLFF.